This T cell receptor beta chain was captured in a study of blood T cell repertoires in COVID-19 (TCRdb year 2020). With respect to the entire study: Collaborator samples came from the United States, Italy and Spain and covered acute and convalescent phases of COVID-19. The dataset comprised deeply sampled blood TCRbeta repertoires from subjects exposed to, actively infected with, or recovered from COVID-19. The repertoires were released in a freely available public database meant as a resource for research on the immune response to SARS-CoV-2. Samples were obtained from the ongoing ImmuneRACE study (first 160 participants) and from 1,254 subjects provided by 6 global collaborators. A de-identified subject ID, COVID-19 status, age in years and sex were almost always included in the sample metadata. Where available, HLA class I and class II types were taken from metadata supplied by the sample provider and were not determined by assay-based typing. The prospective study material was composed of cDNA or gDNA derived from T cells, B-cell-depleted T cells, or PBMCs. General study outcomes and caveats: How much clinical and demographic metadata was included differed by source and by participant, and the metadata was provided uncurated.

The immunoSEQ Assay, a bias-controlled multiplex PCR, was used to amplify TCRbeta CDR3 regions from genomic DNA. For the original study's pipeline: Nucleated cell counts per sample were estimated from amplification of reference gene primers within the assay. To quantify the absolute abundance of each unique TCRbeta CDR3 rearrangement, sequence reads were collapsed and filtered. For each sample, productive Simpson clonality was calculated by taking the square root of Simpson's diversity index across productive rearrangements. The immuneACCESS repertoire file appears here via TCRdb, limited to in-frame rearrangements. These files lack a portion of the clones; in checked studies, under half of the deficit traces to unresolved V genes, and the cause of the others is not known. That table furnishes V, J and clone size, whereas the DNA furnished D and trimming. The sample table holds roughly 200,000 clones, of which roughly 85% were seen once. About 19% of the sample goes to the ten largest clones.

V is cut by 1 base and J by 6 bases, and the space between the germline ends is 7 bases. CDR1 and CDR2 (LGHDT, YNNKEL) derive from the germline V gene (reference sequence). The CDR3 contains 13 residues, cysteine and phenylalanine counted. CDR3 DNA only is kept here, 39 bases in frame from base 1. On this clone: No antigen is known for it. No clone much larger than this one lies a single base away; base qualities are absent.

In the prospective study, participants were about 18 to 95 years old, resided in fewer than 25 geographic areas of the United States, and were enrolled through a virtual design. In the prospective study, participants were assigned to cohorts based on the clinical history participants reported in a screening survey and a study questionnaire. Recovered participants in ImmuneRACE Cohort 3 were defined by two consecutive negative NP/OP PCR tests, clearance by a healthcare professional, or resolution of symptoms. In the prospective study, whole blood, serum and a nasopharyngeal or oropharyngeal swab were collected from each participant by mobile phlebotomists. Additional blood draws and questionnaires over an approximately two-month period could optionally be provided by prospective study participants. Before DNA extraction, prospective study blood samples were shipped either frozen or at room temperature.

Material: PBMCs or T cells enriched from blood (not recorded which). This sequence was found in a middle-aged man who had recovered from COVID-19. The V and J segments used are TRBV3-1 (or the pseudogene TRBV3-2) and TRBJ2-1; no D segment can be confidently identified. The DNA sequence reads TGTGCCAGCAGCCAAGCGGGTAGCAATGAGCAGTTCTTC. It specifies CASSQAGSNEQFF.